The present T cell receptor (beta chain) was sequenced within a study of T cells in Graves' hyperthyroidism and ophthalmopathy. Germline V gene sequence: CDR1 SGHVS, CDR2 FQNEAQ. The length of the CDR3 is 17 residues. Losses at the gene ends were 4 bases for V and 7 bases for J; bases not matched to a gene: 13. Study observations and caveats: In blood, most of the thyroid clonotypes expanded above 0.001 were also present.

There were TCR beta CDR3 regions amplified from RNA transcripts. Primed by the HTBI set, a first-round RT-PCR was run on the TCR CDR3. TCRdb reanalysed the multiplex PCR reads using MiXCR and keeps one entry per CDR3 protein. Of hundreds of thousands of distinct CDR3 sequences in the sample, roughly 40% are singletons; the top ten hold over 8%. In the case of this clonotype: The antigen is undetermined.

Patients aged 18 to 65 with hyperthyroidism were newly diagnosed, with duration under 2 months. The authors took PBMCs from roughly 9.3 ml fresh peripheral blood. The TCR sequence derives from a man aged 18 to 35 with Graves' hyperthyroidism. V and J are TRBV7-8 and TRBJ2-5; TRBD2 matches 12 bases. The sequenced material came from blood. The CDR3 region is CASSSQTSGSGGATQYF. The CDR3 DNA is TGTGCCAGCAGCTCTCAGACTAGCGGGAGTGGAGGAGCGACCCAGTACTTC. The full variable domain, rest sourced from reference TRBV7-8 and TRBJ2-5, is GAGVSQSPRYKVAKRGQDVALRCDPISGHVSLFWYQQALGQGPEFLTYFQNEAQLDKSGLPSDRFFAERPEGSVSTLKIQRTQQEDSAVYLCASSSQTSGSGGATQYFGPGTRLLVL.